Following are 17 T cell receptor beta chains from one sample sequenced in a study of response to subunit inactivated influenza vaccine. MiXCR, run by TCRdb on the RT-PCR reads, gives a single entry per CDR3 protein. The repertoire holds over 750,000 distinct CDR3 sequences, with 20% to 25% as singletons. Sequenced here: PBMCs from blood, sampled 4 to 6 days after vaccination. The receptors come from a man aged 45-65 years who received an inactivated influenza vaccine.

This clonotype turned up a few times. The V gene is TRBV9, the J gene TRBJ2-7; weak D call: TRBD2 (5 bases). This CDR3 has 16 amino acids. Deletions cut 0 bases from V and 2 bases from J, with 15 bases between. Germline-derived CDR1 and CDR2 are SGDLS and YYNGEE. CDR3 nucleotides: TGTGCCAGCAGCGTAGGCCCTCCGGGAACGACCTACGAGCAGTACTTC. Translating it yields CASSVGPPGTTYEQYF.

In its sample, this clonotype was seen a few times. This chain uses TRBV27 with TRBJ2-1; D is perhaps TRBD2 (5 bases). Germline V gene lookup returns CDR1 MNHEY and CDR2 SMNVEV (reference sequence). The V end lost 2 bases, the J end lost 9 bases, and 20 bases lay between the germline ends. The CDR3 runs to 16 residues. CDR3 protein: CASSLIAHGGAGEQFF. Written as DNA, the CDR3 is TGTGCCAGCAGTTTAATAGCCCACGGAGGTGCGGGTGAGCAGTTCTTC.

The chain couples TRBV12-3 or TRBV12-4 to TRBJ1-2, with 8 bases matching TRBD1. J gave up 3 bases and V 6 bases, and 6 bases lay outside the gene matches. The CDR3 has 14 amino acids. The CDR3 nucleotides read TGTGCCAGCAGCGGACAGGGTCATCACTATGGCTACACCTTC. Its protein is CASSGQGHHYGYTF.

A few counts support this clonotype. V gene TRBV7-8 combines with J gene TRBJ2-1; TRBD2 matches 8 bases. The CDR3 consists of 18 residues. V was clipped by 3 bases and J by 0 bases; unmatched bases: 10. Germline V lookup: CDR1 SGHVS, CDR2 FQNEAQ. This CDR3 reads CASSFLGASGSSYNEQFF. Here the CDR3 DNA reads TGTGCCAGCAGCTTTTTAGGAGCCAGCGGGAGCTCCTACAATGAGCAGTTCTTC.

V gene TRBV10-2 combines with J gene TRBJ1-2; no firm D call. V lost 2 bases and J lost 2, with 0 bases in between. The CDR3 totals 11 residues. The germline gives CDR1 WSHSY, CDR2 SAAADI. The CDR3 region has the DNA TGCGCCAGCAGTGAGAACTATGGCTACACCTTC. The encoded protein is CASSENYGYTF.

This rearrangement joins TRBV20-1 to TRBJ2-7; a weak D match, TRBD2 (6 bases). This CDR3 has 14 amino acids. The germline CDR1 and CDR2 sequences are DFQATT and SNEGSKA (reference sequence). Trimming took 2 bases from V and 3 from J, leaving 14 bases between them. The CDR3 spells CSARKTGEGYEQYF. CDR3 DNA sequence: TGCAGTGCTAGAAAGACGGGAGAAGGCTACGAGCAGTACTTC.

At least ten counts were recorded for this clonotype. V usage is TRBV20-1 and J usage is TRBJ1-6; 8 bases fit TRBD1. Germline assignment: CDR1 DFQATT and CDR2 SNEGSKA (reference sequence). The length of the CDR3 is 16 residues. Trimming cost V 1 base and J 5 bases; bases outside gene matches: 7. The DNA of the CDR3 is TGCAGTGCTAGAGCAGGGGGCGATACCCATAATTCACCCCTCCACTTT. Its protein is CSARAGGDTHNSPLHF.

This clonotype was seen a few times. V usage is TRBV3-1 and J usage is TRBJ2-1, with 13 bases matching TRBD2. V dropped 0 bases and J dropped 5; count of bases not matched to a gene: 4. This CDR3 has 17 amino acids. Germline CDR1 and CDR2: LGHDT and YNNKEL (reference sequence). The CDR3 DNA follows: TGTGCCAGCAGCCAAGAAAGACTAGCGGGGGGAAACAATGAGCAGTTCTTC. It specifies CASSQERLAGGNNEQFF.

In this sample, this clonotype turned up a few times. This chain links TRBV5-1 with TRBJ2-7, with 14 bases fitting TRBD2. Germline CDR1 reads SGHRS; CDR2 reads YFSETQ. The V segment lost 4 bases and the J segment 6 bases; nucleotides outside the gene matches: 9. The CDR3 is made up of 16 amino acids. The DNA of the CDR3 is TGCGCCAGCAGCGAGCGACCGGGACTAGCGGGAGCCGAGCAGTACTTC. Translation gives CASSERPGLAGAEQYF.

This clonotype has a handful of counts. V and J are TRBV5-6 and TRBJ2-3; D ambiguous. V was clipped by 4 bases and J by 6 bases, with 9 bases between them. Germline CDR1 and CDR2: SGHDT and YYEEEE. The CDR3 is made up of 12 amino acids. The CDR3 protein is CASSSGLDTQYF. DNA for the CDR3: TGTGCCAGCAGCAGTGGTCTGGATACGCAGTATTTT.

This chain uses TRBV6-2 or TRBV6-3 with TRBJ1-5; unclear D gene. The CDR3 is 15 residues long. CDR1 is MNHEY and CDR2 is SVGEGT in the germline V gene. Between the trimmed V and J ends, which lost 3 bases and 2 bases, there was a span of 11 bases. The CDR3 DNA follows: TGTGCCAGCAGTTATCGGTTTAGCGGCAATCAGCCCCAGCATTTT. Amino acid sequence: CASSYRFSGNQPQHF.

This clonotype has only a few counts. The V and J genes are TRBV15 and TRBJ2-7; possible D gene TRBD1, 6 bases. Germline V lookup: CDR1 LNHNV, CDR2 YYDKDF (reference sequence). The CDR3 has 14 residues. V was clipped by 0 bases and J by 4 bases, with 10 bases between them. The CDR3 region is CATSRDQGRYEQYF. DNA of the CDR3: TGTGCCACCAGCAGAGATCAGGGGCGGTACGAGCAGTACTTC.

The chain links TRBV12-3 or TRBV12-4 to TRBJ2-7; D may be TRBD2 (6 bases). Trimming shortened V by 1 base and J by 4 bases, and 14 bases separated the two germline ends. The CDR3 loop spans 15 amino acids. The CDR3 loop reads CASSLVGGAGYEQYF. As DNA, the CDR3 is TGTGCCAGCAGTTTAGTGGGCGGTGCGGGGTACGAGCAGTACTTC.

This clonotype was detected a few times. J is TRBJ2-7 and V is TRBV12-3 or TRBV12-4, with D unresolved. Deletions cut 3 bases from V and 2 bases from J, with 11 bases between. This CDR3 contains 14 residues. The chain's CDR3 is CASSFVPPPYEQYF. The CDR3 bases are TGTGCCAGCAGTTTTGTACCACCTCCCTACGAGCAGTACTTC.

The table lists this clonotype with many counts. V is TRBV6-5 and J is TRBJ1-4; TRBD1 matches 11 bases. Germline CDR1 and CDR2: MNHEY and SVGAGI. V was clipped by 2 bases and J by 6 bases; unmatched bases: 5. The length of the CDR3 is 16 residues. The CDR3: CASSYGGQGAYEKLFF. The CDR3 DNA reads as TGTGCCAGCAGTTACGGCGGACAGGGGGCCTATGAAAAACTGTTTTTT.

V is TRBV7-2 and J is TRBJ2-3, with a weak D call TRBD2 (6 bases). The CDR3 extends over 16 amino acids. Trimming cost V 6 bases and J 0 bases, with 16 bases left between them. The germline V gene has CDR1 SGHTA and CDR2 FQGNSA. CDR3 region: CASSVPRGISTDTQYF. The CDR3 coding sequence is TGTGCCAGCAGTGTACCGCGGGGAATTAGCACAGATACGCAGTATTTT.

This clonotype was counted only a few times. This chain uses TRBV12-3 or TRBV12-4 with TRBJ1-1, with D possibly matching TRBD1 (6 bases). Trimming shortened V by 6 bases and J by 7 bases, and 9 bases separated the two germline ends. CDR3 length: 11 residues. The CDR3 loop is CASSGQFEAFF. The CDR3 bases are TGTGCCAGCAGCGGACAGTTTGAAGCTTTCTTT.